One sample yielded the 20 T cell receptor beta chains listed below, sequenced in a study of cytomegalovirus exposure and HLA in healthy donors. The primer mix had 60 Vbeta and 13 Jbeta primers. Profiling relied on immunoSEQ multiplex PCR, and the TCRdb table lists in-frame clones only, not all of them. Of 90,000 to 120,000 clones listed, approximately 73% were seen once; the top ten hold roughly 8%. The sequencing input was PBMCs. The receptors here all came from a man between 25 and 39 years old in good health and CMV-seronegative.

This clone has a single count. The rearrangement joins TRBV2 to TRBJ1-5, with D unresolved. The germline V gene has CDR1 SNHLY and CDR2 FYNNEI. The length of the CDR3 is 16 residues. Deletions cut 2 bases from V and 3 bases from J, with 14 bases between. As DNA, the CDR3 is TGTGCCAGCAGTGAATTGGCTTTCGAGGTCAATCAGCCCCAGCATTTT. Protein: CASSELAFEVNQPQHF.

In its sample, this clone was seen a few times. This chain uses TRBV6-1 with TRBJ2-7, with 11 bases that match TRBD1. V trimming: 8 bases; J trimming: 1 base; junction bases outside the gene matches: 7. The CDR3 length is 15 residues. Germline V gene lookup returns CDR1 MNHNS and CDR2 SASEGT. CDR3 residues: CASQQGQGVSYEQYF. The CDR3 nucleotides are TGTGCCAGCCAGCAGGGACAGGGGGTTTCCTACGAGCAGTACTTC.

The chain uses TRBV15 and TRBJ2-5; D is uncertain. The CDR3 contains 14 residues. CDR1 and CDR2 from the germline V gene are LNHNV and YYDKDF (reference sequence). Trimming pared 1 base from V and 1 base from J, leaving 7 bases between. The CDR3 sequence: CATSRGSGQETQYF. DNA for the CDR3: TGTGCCACCAGCAGAGGATCAGGCCAAGAGACCCAGTACTTC. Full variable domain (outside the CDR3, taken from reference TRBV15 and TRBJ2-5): DAMVIQNPRYQVTQFGKPVTLSCSQTLNHNVMYWYQQKSSQAPKLLFHYYDKDFNNEADTPDNFQSRRPNTSFCFLDIRSPGLGDTAMYLCATSRGSGQETQYFGPGTRLLVL.

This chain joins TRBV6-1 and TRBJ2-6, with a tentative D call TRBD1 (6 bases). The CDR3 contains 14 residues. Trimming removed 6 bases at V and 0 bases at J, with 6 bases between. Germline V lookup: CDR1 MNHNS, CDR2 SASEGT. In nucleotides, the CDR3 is TGTGCCAGCAGACAGGGCTCTGGGGCCAACGTCCTGACTTTC. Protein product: CASRQGSGANVLTF.

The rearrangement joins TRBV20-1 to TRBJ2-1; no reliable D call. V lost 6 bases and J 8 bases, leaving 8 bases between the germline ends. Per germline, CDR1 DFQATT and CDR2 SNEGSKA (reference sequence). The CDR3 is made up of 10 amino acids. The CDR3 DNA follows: TGCAGTGCCCAGATCGATGAGCAGTTCTTC. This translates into CSAQIDEQFF.

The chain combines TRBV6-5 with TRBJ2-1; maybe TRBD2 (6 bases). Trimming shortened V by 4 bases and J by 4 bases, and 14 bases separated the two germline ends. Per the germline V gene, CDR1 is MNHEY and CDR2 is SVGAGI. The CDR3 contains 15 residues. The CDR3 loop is CASSLGGAVYNEQFF. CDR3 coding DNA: TGTGCCAGCAGTTTGGGAGGAGCCGTATACAATGAGCAGTTCTTC.

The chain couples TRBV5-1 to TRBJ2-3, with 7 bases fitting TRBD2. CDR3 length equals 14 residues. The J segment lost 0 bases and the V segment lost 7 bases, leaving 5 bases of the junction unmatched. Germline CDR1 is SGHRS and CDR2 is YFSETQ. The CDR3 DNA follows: TGCGCCAGCGATAGCGGGTCAAGCACAGATACGCAGTATTTT. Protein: CASDSGSSTDTQYF.

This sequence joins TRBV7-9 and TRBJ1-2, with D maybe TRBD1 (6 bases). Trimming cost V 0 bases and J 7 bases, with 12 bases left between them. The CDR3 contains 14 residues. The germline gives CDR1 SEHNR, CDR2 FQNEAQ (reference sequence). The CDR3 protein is CASSLAGKGGGYTF. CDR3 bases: TGTGCCAGCAGCTTAGCGGGAAAAGGGGGTGGCTACACCTTC.

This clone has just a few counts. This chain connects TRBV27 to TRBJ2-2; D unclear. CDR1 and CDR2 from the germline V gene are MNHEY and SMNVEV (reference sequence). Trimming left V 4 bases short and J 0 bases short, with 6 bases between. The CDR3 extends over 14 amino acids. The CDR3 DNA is TGTGCCAGCAGTTCGACAACGAACACCGGGGAGCTGTTTTTT. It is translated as CASSSTTNTGELFF.

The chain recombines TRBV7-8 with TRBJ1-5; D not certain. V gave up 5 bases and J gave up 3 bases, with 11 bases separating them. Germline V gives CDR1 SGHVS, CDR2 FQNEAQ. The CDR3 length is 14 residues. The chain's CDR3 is CASSPSYTNQPQHF. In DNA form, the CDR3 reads TGTGCCAGCAGCCCATCGTACACCAATCAGCCCCAGCATTTT.

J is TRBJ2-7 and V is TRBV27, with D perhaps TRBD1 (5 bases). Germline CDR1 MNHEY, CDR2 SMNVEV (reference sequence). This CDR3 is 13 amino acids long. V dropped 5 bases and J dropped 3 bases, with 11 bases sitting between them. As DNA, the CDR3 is TGTGCCAGCAGTAAACAGGTTTACTACGAGCAGTACTTC. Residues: CASSKQVYYEQYF.

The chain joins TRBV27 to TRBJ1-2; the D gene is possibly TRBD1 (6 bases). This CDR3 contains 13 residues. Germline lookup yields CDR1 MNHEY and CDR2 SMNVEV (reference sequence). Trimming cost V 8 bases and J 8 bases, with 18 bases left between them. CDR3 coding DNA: TGTGCCAGCGGGGGCGGAGCCACCTGGGGCTACACCTTC. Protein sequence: CASGGGATWGYTF.

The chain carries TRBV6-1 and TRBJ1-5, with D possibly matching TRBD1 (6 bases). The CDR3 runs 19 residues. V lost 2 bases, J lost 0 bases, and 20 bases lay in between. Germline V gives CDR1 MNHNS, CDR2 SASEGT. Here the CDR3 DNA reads TGTGCCAGCAGTGAACCCTTTACAGGGACCCGATATAGCAATCAGCCCCAGCATTTT. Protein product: CASSEPFTGTRYSNQPQHF.

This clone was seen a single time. The DNA for the CDR3 is TGTGCCAGCAGCCAGGGGACAGAACTTAGCAATCAGCCCCAGCATTTT. Protein: CASSQGTELSNQPQHF. This chain connects TRBV7-8 to TRBJ1-5, with 7 bases identical to TRBD1. J was trimmed by 0 bases and V by 5 bases; bases with no gene match: 7. CDR1 and CDR2 (germline): SGHVS, FQNEAQ. The CDR3 spans 16 residues.

CDR3 DNA sequence: TGTGCCAGCATCAGGCTTGCTTCTTCTGGAAACACCATATATTTT. Protein sequence: CASIRLASSGNTIYF. This chain uses TRBV6-1 with TRBJ1-3; unclear D gene. V lost 7 bases and J 1 base, leaving 14 bases between the germline ends. The CDR3 loop spans 15 amino acids. Germline lookup yields CDR1 MNHNS and CDR2 SASEGT.

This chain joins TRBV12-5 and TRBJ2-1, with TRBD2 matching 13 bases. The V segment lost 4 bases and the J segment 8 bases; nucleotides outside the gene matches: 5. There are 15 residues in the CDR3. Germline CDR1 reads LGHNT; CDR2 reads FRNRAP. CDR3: CASGSTSGGVYEQFF. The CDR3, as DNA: TGTGCTAGTGGTTCCACTAGCGGGGGGGTCTATGAGCAGTTCTTC.

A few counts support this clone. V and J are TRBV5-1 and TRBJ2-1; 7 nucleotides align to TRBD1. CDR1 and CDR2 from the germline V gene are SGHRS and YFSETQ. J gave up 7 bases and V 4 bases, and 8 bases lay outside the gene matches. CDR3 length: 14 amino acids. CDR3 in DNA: TGCGCCAGCAGCAACCGACAGGGTAGTAATGAGCAGTTCTTC. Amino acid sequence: CASSNRQGSNEQFF.

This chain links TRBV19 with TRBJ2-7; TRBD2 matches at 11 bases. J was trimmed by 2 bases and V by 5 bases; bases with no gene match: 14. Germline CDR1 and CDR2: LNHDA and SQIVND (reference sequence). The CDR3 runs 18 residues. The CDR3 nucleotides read TGTGCCAGTAGTGTCGGGACTAGCGGATCCGGATTTCCCTACGAGCAGTACTTC. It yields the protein CASSVGTSGSGFPYEQYF.

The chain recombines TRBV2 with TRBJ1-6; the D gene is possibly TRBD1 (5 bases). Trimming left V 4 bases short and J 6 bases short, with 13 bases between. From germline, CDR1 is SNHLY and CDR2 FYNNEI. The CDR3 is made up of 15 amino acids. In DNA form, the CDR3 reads TGTGCCAGCAGTGCCAGGGAATTGCGTAATTCACCCCTCCACTTT. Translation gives CASSARELRNSPLHF.

CDR3 sequence reads: CSATSGGDTQYF. The CDR3 bases are TGCAGCGCGACTAGCGGGGGAGATACGCAGTATTTT. This chain links TRBV29-1 with TRBJ2-3; 12 nucleotides align to TRBD2. Per the germline V gene, CDR1 is SQVTM and CDR2 is ANQGSEA. This CDR3 is 12 amino acids long. The V segment lost 7 bases and the J segment 5 bases; nucleotides outside the gene matches: 1.